This paragraph reports one T cell receptor (beta chain). No antigen is known for it. This record belongs to a study of cytomegalovirus exposure and HLA in healthy donors. Broader study findings: Reports credit the classifier with highly specific, highly sensitive diagnosis of cytomegalovirus status.

This CDR3 has 16 residues. V lost 2 bases and J lost 5; bases outside the gene matches: 10. The germline gives CDR1 MNHEY, CDR2 SVGAGI. Some clones are missing from TCRdb's copy, which holds only in-frame ones; the method was immunoSEQ multiplex PCR. Of under 200,000 clones in the sample, approximately 88% are singletons; the top ten hold roughly 7%. This clonotype was sampled from a man younger than 35 in good health and CMV-seropositive. Material for sequencing was PBMCs. The chain links TRBV6-5 to TRBJ2-5; 8 nucleotides align to TRBD1. CDR3 protein: CASSYARRTGQETQYF. The CDR3 nucleotides read TGTGCCAGCAGTTACGCCCGAAGGACAGGGCAGGAGACCCAGTACTTC.